This entry lists 10 T cell receptor beta chains sequenced from one sample in a study of control samples from healthy donors and cancer patients. TCRdb's copy holds only in-frame clones and misses some; the assay was immunoSEQ multiplex PCR. The repertoire has approximately 50,000 clones, roughly 94% of them found once; the top ten carry about 2.4%. The sequenced sample was blood. The receptors originated from a man younger than 40 in good health.

This chain uses TRBV6-5 with TRBJ2-1; 8 bases are a match to TRBD1. Germline values: CDR1 MNHEY, CDR2 SVGAGI. This CDR3 region has 14 residues. V gave up 6 bases and J gave up 7 bases; unmatched junction bases: 8. The DNA of the CDR3 is TGTGCCAGCAGCAAAAGACAGGGGTGGAATGAGCAGTTCTTC. Translation: CASSKRQGWNEQFF.

This chain uses TRBV5-6 with TRBJ1-5; D remains unclear. V lost 1 base to trimming and J lost 1 base, with 12 bases between them. The CDR3 totals 16 residues. Looked up from germline, CDR1 is SGHDT and CDR2 is YYEEEE. Here the CDR3 DNA reads TGTGCCAGCAGCTTGTGGACTCAGGCCAGCAATCAGCCCCAGCATTTT. Amino acid sequence: CASSLWTQASNQPQHF.

The chain carries TRBV19 and TRBJ2-7; 10 bases match TRBD1. The germline V gene encodes CDR1 LNHDA and CDR2 SQIVND (reference sequence). There are 16 residues in the CDR3. The junction had 9 bases not matched to a gene; V was cut back by 4 bases and J by 3 bases. CDR3 in DNA: TGTGCCAGTAGTAGACTCGGGGACAGGGGATACTACGAGCAGTACTTC. Residues: CASSRLGDRGYYEQYF.

The V call is TRBV28, the J call TRBJ1-5; D is unresolved. The CDR3 is 15 amino acids. The V and J ends lost 5 bases and 1 base respectively, with 12 bases between them. Germline V CDR1 and CDR2: MDHEN, SYDVKM. CDR3 nucleotide sequence: TGTGCCAGCAGTCCTACTGGCATCAGCAATCAGCCCCAGCATTTT. Its translation is CASSPTGISNQPQHF.

This rearrangement joins TRBV25-1 to TRBJ2-7; possible D gene TRBD1, 6 bases. The CDR3 is 15 residues long. Germline-derived CDR1 and CDR2 are MGHDK and SYGVNS. Trimming left V 1 base short and J 3 bases short, with 13 bases between. The CDR3 bases are TGTGCCAGCAGTGAATGGCAGGGGATCCACTACGAGCAGTACTTC. Protein product: CASSEWQGIHYEQYF.

V gene TRBV11-2 combines with J gene TRBJ1-1; 11 bases line up with TRBD1. Germline CDR1 reads SGHAT; CDR2 reads FQNNGV. This CDR3 has 16 residues. The junction had 10 bases not matched to a gene; V was cut back by 5 bases and J by 5 bases. As DNA, the CDR3 is TGTGCCAGCAGCCCTGGACAGGGGGCCTCGTGGACTGAAGCTTTCTTT. Translation gives CASSPGQGASWTEAFF.

This chain links TRBV7-8 with TRBJ1-5; no definite D call. CDR1 and CDR2 (germline): SGHVS, FQNEAQ. Trimming shortened V by 5 bases and J by 3 bases, and 11 bases separated the two germline ends. The CDR3 length is 14 residues. The CDR3 nucleotides read TGTGCCAGCAGCCCTAAGGGTAACAATCAGCCCCAGCATTTT. As protein: CASSPKGNNQPQHF.

V and J are TRBV7-3 and TRBJ2-5; no clear D gene. CDR1 is SGHTA and CDR2 is FQGTGA in the germline V gene. The ends were cut back, 1 base at V and 5 bases at J, with 8 bases in the middle. The CDR3 covers 13 residues. CDR3 in amino acids: CASSLSHLETQYF. In DNA, the CDR3 is TGTGCCAGCAGCTTAAGCCACCTGGAGACCCAGTACTTC.

As to this clone: The germline gene is not matched at one end of the junction; a read error may be the cause. J is TRBJ2-7 and V is TRBV5-1; TRBD1 aligns across 8 bases. CDR3 size: 14 residues. CDR1 is SGHRS, CDR2 YFSETQ, per germline. CDR3 bases: TGCGCCAGCGCTATCTCAGGGGGCTCCCACGAGCAGTACTTC. Protein sequence: CASAISGGSHEQYF.

The chain links TRBV6-6 to TRBJ2-5, with 8 bases matching TRBD2. This CDR3 is 18 amino acids long. V gave up 5 bases and J gave up 1 base; unmatched junction bases: 15. From germline, CDR1 is MNHNY and CDR2 SVGAGI (reference sequence). DNA for the CDR3: TGTGCCAGCAGTCGACGCCCCGGGAGGGCCATTCCCCAAGAGACCCAGTACTTC. Translation gives CASSRRPGRAIPQETQYF.